The 21 T cell receptor beta chains below come from one sample, sequenced in a study of T-cell reconstitution after alpha-beta-depleted transplantation in children. Whole-study findings and limits: T-cell counts and diversity at one year post-transplant came mainly from newly produced T cells.

No antigen is known for these receptors. The TCRbeta library incorporated unique molecular identifiers. From the PCR reads, TCRdb called clonotypes with MiXCR, one entry per CDR3 protein. Found here are around 300,000 distinct CDR3 sequences, about 7.3% of them singletons; the top ten hold 9.1%. Sample: peripheral blood, taken 360 days after TCRalphabeta/CD19-depleted stem cell transplant. These receptor sequences come from a female patient younger than 10 who had a stem cell transplant for Fanconi anemia, so the T cells may come from the graft donor.

This clonotype was counted a few times. The chain recombines TRBV28 with TRBJ1-4; 7 nucleotides align to TRBD1. The trim removed 6 bases at V and 0 bases at J, leaving 4 bases unmatched. Germline assignment: CDR1 MDHEN and CDR2 SYDVKM. This CDR3 contains 15 residues. Here the CDR3 reads CASSYQGATNEKLFF. DNA of the CDR3: TGTGCCAGCAGCTATCAGGGGGCAACTAATGAAAAACTGTTTTTT.

The chain uses TRBV13 and TRBJ2-3, with 10 bases aligning to TRBD1. Trimming at V came to 6 bases and at J to 7 bases, leaving 7 bases not matched to a gene. This CDR3 has 14 residues. Germline assignment: CDR1 PRHDT and CDR2 FYEKMQ (reference sequence). The CDR3 loop is CASSDGTGVYTQYF. DNA of the CDR3: TGTGCCAGCAGTGACGGGACAGGGGTTTATACGCAGTATTTT.

V and J are TRBV20-1 and TRBJ1-3; D not certain. The CDR3 runs 15 residues. Germline V gives CDR1 DFQATT, CDR2 SNEGSKA (reference sequence). The germline V and J ends were trimmed by 1 base and 0 bases, with 10 bases remaining between them. The CDR3 coding sequence is TGCAGTGCTAGAGGCGCAGGATCCTCTGGAAACACCATATATTTT. It translates to CSARGAGSSGNTIYF.

This clonotype has only a few counts. The gene calls are TRBV7-9 and TRBJ2-5, with 9 bases lining up with TRBD2. The junction had 6 bases not matched to a gene; V was cut back by 2 bases and J by 2 bases. CDR1 is SEHNR, CDR2 FQNEAQ, per germline (reference sequence). The CDR3 covers 16 residues. CDR3 in amino acids: CASSLRLAVRQETQYF. DNA for the CDR3: TGTGCCAGCAGCTTAAGACTAGCGGTGAGGCAAGAGACCCAGTACTTC.

This clonotype occurred a few times. V and J are TRBV7-2 and TRBJ2-1; D possibly corresponds to TRBD1 (6 bases). With 3 bases removed from V and 15 bases from J, the gap between germline ends came to 18 bases. From germline, CDR1 is SGHTA and CDR2 FQGNSA. The CDR3 has 13 amino acids. The CDR3 sequence is CASSFSATGFGFF. The CDR3 coding sequence is TGTGCCAGCAGCTTTAGCGCCACAGGGTTTGGGTTCTTC.

The chain combines TRBV3-1 with TRBJ2-3, with D possibly TRBD2 on 6 matching bases. Germline V lookup: CDR1 LGHDT, CDR2 YNNKEL (reference sequence). This CDR3 is built from 15 residues. Deletions cut 1 base from V and 1 base from J, with 9 bases between. The CDR3 reads CASSQATSRTDTQYF. The CDR3, as DNA: TGTGCCAGCAGCCAAGCGACTAGTCGCACAGATACGCAGTATTTT.

This clonotype appeared a few times. The CDR3 DNA follows: TGTGCCAGCACTGGTGGGGCTAGCGGGAGTTTTGAGCAGTTCTTC. It translates to CASTGGASGSFEQFF. This chain uses TRBV2 with TRBJ2-1; 10 bases line up with TRBD2. Per the germline V gene, CDR1 is SNHLY and CDR2 is FYNNEI. V gave up 7 bases and J gave up 9 bases; unmatched junction bases: 12. This CDR3 comprises 15 residues.

This clonotype was seen more than once but under ten times. V is TRBV5-1 and J is TRBJ2-7, with 11 bases lining up with TRBD2. CDR3 size: 15 residues. CDR1 is SGHRS and CDR2 is YFSETQ in the germline V gene. With 0 bases clipped from V and 5 bases from J, the junction kept 4 bases outside the gene matches. Here the CDR3 DNA reads TGCGCCAGCAGCTTGGGACTAGCGGGGTCCAACGAGCAGTACTTC. Translating it yields CASSLGLAGSNEQYF.

This clonotype showed up many times. V usage is TRBV10-3 and J usage is TRBJ1-1; TRBD1 matches at 7 bases. Losses at the gene ends were 11 bases for V and 0 bases for J; bases not matched to a gene: 6. CDR1 ENHRY and CDR2 SYGVKD come from the germline V gene. The CDR3 contains 13 residues. The CDR3 DNA sequence: TGTGCCGCCTTGGGACAGCTGAACACTGAAGCTTTCTTT. It yields the protein CAALGQLNTEAFF.

This clonotype occurred a few times. V gene TRBV6-5 combines with J gene TRBJ2-5, with 8 bases matching TRBD1. Looked up from germline, CDR1 is MNHEY and CDR2 is SVGAGI. The CDR3 has 16 amino acids. The J segment lost 5 bases and the V segment lost 4 bases, leaving 12 bases of the junction unmatched. DNA of the CDR3: TGTGCCAGCAGTTCGAGGGACAGGCCGGGCGTGGAGACCCAGTACTTC. As protein: CASSSRDRPGVETQYF.

This clonotype was counted many times. One end of the junction fails to match germline, which may point to a read error. This chain joins TRBV11-2 and TRBJ2-2; D is unresolved. Looked up from germline, CDR1 is SGHAT and CDR2 is FQNNGV. The CDR3 is 14 amino acids. The CDR3 region is CASSLRLNTGELFF. CDR3 DNA: TGCGCCAGCAGCCTCAGGCTTAACACCGGGGAGCTGTTTTTT.

There are many counts of this clonotype. The V and J genes are TRBV27 and TRBJ2-4; 9 nucleotides agree with TRBD1. There are 17 residues in the CDR3. The ends lost 4 bases at V and 9 bases at J; junction bases unmatched: 16. CDR1 is MNHEY and CDR2 is SMNVEV in the germline V gene (reference sequence). The CDR3 region has the DNA TGTGCCAGCAGTTCTAGCTGGACAGGGGCCGTGAGGAGCATTCAGTACTTC. Encoded protein: CASSSSWTGAVRSIQYF.

V and J are TRBV10-3 and TRBJ2-7; 8 bases agree with TRBD1. CDR1 is ENHRY and CDR2 is SYGVKD in the germline V gene. Germline trimming cut 6 bases from V and 5 bases from J; bases unmatched to any gene: 12. There are 15 residues in the CDR3. CDR3 loop: CAISPSPDRGNEQYV. The CDR3 region has the DNA TGTGCCATCAGCCCGTCACCCGACAGGGGCAACGAGCAGTACGTC.

This clonotype turned up a few times. The chain joins TRBV7-8 to TRBJ2-2, with 15 bases fitting TRBD2. The CDR3 covers 17 residues. Unmatched junction bases numbered 2, after V lost 6 bases and J lost 0 bases. CDR1 and CDR2 (germline): SGHVS, FQNEAQ. CDR3: CASSWTSGGANTGELFF. The CDR3 DNA reads as TGTGCCAGCAGTTGGACTAGCGGGGGGGCGAACACCGGGGAGCTGTTTTTT. Full variable domain (outside the CDR3, taken from reference TRBV7-8 and TRBJ2-2): GAGVSQSPRYKVAKRGQDVALRCDPISGHVSLFWYQQALGQGPEFLTYFQNEAQLDKSGLPSDRFFAERPEGSVSTLKIQRTQQEDSAVYLCASSWTSGGANTGELFFGEGSRLTVL.

A few counts support this clonotype. The chain combines TRBV15 with TRBJ2-2; unclear D gene. V was shortened by 0 bases and J by 3 bases, with 5 bases between the two germline ends. The CDR3 contains 14 residues. The germline V gene encodes CDR1 LNHNV and CDR2 YYDKDF (reference sequence). The chain's CDR3 is CATSRDLYTGELFF. CDR3 in DNA: TGTGCCACCAGCAGAGATCTGTACACCGGGGAGCTGTTTTTT. The variable domain in full, with the rest retrieved from reference TRBV15 and TRBJ2-2, is DAMVIQNPRYQVTQFGKPVTLSCSQTLNHNVMYWYQQKSSQAPKLLFHYYDKDFNNEADTPDNFQSRRPNTSFCFLDIRSPGLGDTAMYLCATSRDLYTGELFFGEGSRLTVL.

V usage is TRBV7-9 and J usage is TRBJ2-5, with unresolved D. The CDR3 is 12 residues long. The ends were cut back, 5 bases at V and 3 bases at J, with 7 bases in the middle. Germline CDR1 SEHNR, CDR2 FQNEAQ (reference sequence). The chain's CDR3 is CASSAFKETQYF. CDR3 sequence (DNA): TGTGCCAGCAGCGCGTTCAAAGAGACCCAGTACTTC.

V gene TRBV20-1 combines with J gene TRBJ2-1, with D tentatively TRBD1 (6 bases). CDR1 DFQATT and CDR2 SNEGSKA come from the germline V gene (reference sequence). The V end lost 0 bases, the J end lost 7 bases, and 16 bases lay between the germline ends. This CDR3 spans 15 amino acids. The DNA of the CDR3 is TGCAGTGCTAGAGATAGCAGGGGCCCCCGTAATGAGCAGTTCTTC. Its translation: CSARDSRGPRNEQFF.

This clonotype has at least ten counts. This chain connects TRBV5-5 to TRBJ1-5; D unclear. The CDR3 has 14 residues. Germline loops: CDR1 SGHKS, CDR2 YYEKEE (reference sequence). Trimming pared 4 bases from V and 1 base from J, leaving 9 bases between. CDR3 coding DNA: TGTGCCAGCAGCCCGAGTCTAAGCAATCAGCCCCAGCATTTT. Protein: CASSPSLSNQPQHF.

This clonotype was counted only a few times. The CDR3 sequence: CASSLARGPTEAFF. The CDR3 region has the DNA TGTGCCAGCAGCTTAGCCAGGGGCCCCACTGAAGCTTTCTTT. The chain has TRBV7-9 and TRBJ1-1; D might be TRBD1 (6 bases). The CDR3 length is 14 residues. V was clipped by 0 bases and J by 4 bases, with 9 bases between them. Germline-derived CDR1 and CDR2 are SEHNR and FQNEAQ (reference sequence).

This chain joins TRBV11-1 and TRBJ1-2, with D possibly TRBD1 on 5 matching bases. The CDR3 is 18 residues long. V was trimmed by 5 bases and J by 3 bases, leaving 25 bases between them. Germline V gene lookup returns CDR1 SGHAT and CDR2 FQDESV (reference sequence). In DNA, the CDR3 is TGTGCCAGCAGCCCACCCGACAGACCAGCGGGCCCATACTATGGCTACACCTTC. Its translation: CASSPPDRPAGPYYGYTF.

Many counts were recorded for this clonotype. The rearrangement links TRBV29-1 to TRBJ1-1; 12 bases align to TRBD1. J was trimmed by 4 bases and V by 7 bases; bases with no gene match: 4. The CDR3 runs 13 residues. In germline, CDR1 is SQVTM, CDR2 ANQGSEA. This chain's CDR3 is CSAMGQGATEAFF. The CDR3 coding sequence is TGCAGCGCCATGGGACAGGGGGCCACTGAAGCTTTCTTT.